The present TCR beta chain was sequenced within a study of early T cells in non-severe SARS-CoV-2 infection. Overall study: Chains from this unsorted whole-blood bulk RNA could not be paired. The study, taken as a whole, reports: A preference for anti-spike CD8 responses marked VDJdb matching, which missed private and CD4 specificities.

The protocol attached unique molecular identifiers to individual cDNA molecules. One entry per CDR3 protein results from TCRdb running MiXCR on the 5' RACE reads. The table shows some 66,000 distinct CDR3 sequences, with less than 9.5% occurring only once. This clonotype occurred a few times. The target antigen is unknown. The CDR3 covers 14 residues. Germline V gives CDR1 SGHDT, CDR2 YYEEEE. The junction had 4 bases not matched to a gene; V was cut back by 0 bases and J by 5 bases. This chain uses TRBV5-6 with TRBJ1-2; 7 nucleotides agree with TRBD1. Material: whole blood. This TCR was sampled from an adult who was a healthcare worker with PCR-confirmed SARS-CoV-2 infection or an uninfected control (not recorded which). The CDR3 coding sequence is TGTGCCAGCAGCTTGGAGAGGGGGCCGTATGGCTACACCTTC. Its protein product is CASSLERGPYGYTF.